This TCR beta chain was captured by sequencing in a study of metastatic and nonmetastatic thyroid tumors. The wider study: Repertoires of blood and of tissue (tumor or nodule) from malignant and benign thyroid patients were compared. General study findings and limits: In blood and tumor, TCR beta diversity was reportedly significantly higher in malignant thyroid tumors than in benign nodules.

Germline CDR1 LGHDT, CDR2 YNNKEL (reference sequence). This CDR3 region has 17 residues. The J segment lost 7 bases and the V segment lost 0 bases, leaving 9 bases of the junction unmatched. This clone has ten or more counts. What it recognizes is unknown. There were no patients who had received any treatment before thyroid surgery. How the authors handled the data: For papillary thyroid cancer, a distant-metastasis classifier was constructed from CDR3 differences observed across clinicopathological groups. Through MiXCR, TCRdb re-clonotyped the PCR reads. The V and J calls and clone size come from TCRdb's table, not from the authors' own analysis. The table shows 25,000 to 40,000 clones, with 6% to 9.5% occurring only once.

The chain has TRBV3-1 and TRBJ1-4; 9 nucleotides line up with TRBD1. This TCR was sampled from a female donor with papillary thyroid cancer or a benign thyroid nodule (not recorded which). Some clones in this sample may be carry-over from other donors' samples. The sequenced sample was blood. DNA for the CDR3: TGTGCCAGCAGCCAAGAGCCGCGTCGGGACAGGGCTGAAAAACTGTTTTTT. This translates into CASSQEPRRDRAEKLFF.